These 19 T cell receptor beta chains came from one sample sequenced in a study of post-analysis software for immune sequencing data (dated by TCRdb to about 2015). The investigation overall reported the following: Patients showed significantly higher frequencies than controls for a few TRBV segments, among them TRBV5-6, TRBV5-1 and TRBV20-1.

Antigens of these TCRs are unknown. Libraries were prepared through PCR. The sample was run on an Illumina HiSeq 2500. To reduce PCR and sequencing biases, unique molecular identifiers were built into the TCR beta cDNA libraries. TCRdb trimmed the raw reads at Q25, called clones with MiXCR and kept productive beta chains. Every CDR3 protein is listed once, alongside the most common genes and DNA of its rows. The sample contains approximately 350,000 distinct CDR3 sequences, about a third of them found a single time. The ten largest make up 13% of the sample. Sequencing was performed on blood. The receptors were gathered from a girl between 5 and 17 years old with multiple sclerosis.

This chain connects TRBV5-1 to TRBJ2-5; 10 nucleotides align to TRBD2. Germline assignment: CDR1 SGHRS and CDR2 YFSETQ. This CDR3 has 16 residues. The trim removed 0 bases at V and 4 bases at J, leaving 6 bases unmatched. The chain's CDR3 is CASSLVAGGPPETQYF. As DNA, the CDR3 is TGCGCCAGCAGCTTGGTAGCGGGGGGACCTCCAGAGACCCAGTACTTC.

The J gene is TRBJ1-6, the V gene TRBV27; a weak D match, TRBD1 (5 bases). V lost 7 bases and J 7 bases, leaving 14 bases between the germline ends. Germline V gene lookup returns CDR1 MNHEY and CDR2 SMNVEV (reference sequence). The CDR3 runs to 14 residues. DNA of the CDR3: TGTGCCAGCACCTGGGACTCCCAAAATTCACCCCTCCACTTT. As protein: CASTWDSQNSPLHF.

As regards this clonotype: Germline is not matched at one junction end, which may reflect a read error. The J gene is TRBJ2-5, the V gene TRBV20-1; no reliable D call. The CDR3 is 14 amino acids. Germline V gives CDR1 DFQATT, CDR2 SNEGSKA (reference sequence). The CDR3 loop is CSAYRPGSQDTQYF. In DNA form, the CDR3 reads TGCAGTGCCTACCGACCGGGTTCCCAAGATACCCAGTACTTC.

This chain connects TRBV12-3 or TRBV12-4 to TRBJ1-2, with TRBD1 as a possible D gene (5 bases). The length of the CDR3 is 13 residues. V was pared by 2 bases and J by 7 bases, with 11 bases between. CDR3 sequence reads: CASSLRAGSGYTF. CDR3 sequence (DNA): TGTGCCAGCAGTTTAAGGGCAGGGTCTGGCTACACCTTC.

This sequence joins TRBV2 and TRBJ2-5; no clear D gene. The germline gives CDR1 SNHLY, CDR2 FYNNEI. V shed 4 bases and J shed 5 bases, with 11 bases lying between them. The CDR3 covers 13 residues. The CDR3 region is CASSVSVVETQYF. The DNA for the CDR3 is TGTGCCAGCAGTGTGAGCGTGGTGGAGACCCAGTACTTC.

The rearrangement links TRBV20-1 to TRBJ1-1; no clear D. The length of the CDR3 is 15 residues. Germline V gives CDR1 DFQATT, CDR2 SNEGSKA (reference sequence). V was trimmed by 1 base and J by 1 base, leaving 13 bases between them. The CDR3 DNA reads TGCAGTGCTAGAGGAAGACCCGGGCAGAACACTGAAGCTTTCTTT. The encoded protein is CSARGRPGQNTEAFF.

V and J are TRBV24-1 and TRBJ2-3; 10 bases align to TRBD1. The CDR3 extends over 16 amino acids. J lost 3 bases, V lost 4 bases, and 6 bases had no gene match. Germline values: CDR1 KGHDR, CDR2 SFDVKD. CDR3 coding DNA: TGTGCCACCAGTGACCCGGGACAGGGGAAGACAGATACGCAGTATTTT. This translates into CATSDPGQGKTDTQYF.

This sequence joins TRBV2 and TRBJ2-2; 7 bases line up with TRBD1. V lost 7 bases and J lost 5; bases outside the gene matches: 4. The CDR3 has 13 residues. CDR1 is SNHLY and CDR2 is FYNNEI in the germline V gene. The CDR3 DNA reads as TGTGCCAGCAAGGGACAGCCTACCGGGGAGCTGTTTTTT. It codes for CASKGQPTGELFF.

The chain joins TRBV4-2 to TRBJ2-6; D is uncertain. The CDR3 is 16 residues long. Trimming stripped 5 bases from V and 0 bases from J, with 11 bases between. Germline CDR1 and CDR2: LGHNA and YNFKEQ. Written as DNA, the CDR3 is TGTGCCAGCAGCTCAAGAATCGGCTCTGGGGCCAACGTCCTGACTTTC. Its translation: CASSSRIGSGANVLTF.

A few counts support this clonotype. CDR3 coding DNA: TGTGCCAGCAGCGGAGGGGGATGGGGACGTGGCACCGGGGAGCTGTTTTTT. Translated: CASSGGGWGRGTGELFF. This chain connects TRBV5-6 to TRBJ2-2; D tentatively fits TRBD1 or TRBD2 (6 bases each). This CDR3 comprises 17 residues. Between the trimmed V and J ends, which lost 4 bases and 4 bases, there was a span of 20 bases. The germline CDR1 and CDR2 sequences are SGHDT and YYEEEE.

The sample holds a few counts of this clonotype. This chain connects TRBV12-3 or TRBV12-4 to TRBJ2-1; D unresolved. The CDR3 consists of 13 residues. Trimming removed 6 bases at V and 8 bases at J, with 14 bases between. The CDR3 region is CASSKTVVDEQFF. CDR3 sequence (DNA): TGTGCCAGCAGCAAAACGGTTGTCGATGAGCAGTTCTTC.

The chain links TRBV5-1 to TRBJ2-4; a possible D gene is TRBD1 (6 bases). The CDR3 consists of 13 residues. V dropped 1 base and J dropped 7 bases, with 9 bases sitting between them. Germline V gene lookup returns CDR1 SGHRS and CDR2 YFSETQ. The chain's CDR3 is CASSLTTGNIQYF. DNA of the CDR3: TGCGCCAGCAGCTTGACTACAGGGAACATTCAGTACTTC.

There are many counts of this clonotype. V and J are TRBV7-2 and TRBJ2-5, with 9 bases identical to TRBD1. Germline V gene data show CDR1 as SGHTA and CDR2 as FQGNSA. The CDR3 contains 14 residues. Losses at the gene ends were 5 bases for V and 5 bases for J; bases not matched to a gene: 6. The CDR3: CASSATGGAETQYF. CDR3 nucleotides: TGTGCCAGCAGCGCGACAGGGGGGGCGGAGACCCAGTACTTC.

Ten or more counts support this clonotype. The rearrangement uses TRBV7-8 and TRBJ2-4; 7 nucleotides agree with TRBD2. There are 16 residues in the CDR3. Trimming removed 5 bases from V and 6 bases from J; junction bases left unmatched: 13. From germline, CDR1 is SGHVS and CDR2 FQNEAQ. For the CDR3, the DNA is TGTGCCAGCAGCACCCTAGCGGTCTCACGGGTAAACATTCAGTACTTC. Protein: CASSTLAVSRVNIQYF.

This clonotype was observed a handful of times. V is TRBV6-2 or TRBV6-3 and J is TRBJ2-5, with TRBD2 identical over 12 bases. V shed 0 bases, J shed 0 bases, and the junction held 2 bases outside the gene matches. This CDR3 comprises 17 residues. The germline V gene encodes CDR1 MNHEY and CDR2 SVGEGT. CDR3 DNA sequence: TGTGCCAGCAGTTACTCTGGACTAGCGGGGTACCAAGAGACCCAGTACTTC. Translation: CASSYSGLAGYQETQYF.

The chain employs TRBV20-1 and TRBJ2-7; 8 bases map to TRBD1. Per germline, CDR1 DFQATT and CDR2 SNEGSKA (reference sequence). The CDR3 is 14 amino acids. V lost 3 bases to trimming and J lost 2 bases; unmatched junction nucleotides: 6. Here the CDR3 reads CSARGQGATYEQYF. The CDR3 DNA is TGCAGTGCTAGGGGGCAGGGGGCCACCTACGAGCAGTACTTC.

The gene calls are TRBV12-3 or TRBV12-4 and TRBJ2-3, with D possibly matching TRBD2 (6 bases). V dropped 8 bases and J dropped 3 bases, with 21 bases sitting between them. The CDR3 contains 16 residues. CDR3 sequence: CASRQRAGGGTDTQYF. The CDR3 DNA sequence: TGTGCCAGCCGACAGCGGGCTGGGGGTGGAACAGATACGCAGTATTTT.

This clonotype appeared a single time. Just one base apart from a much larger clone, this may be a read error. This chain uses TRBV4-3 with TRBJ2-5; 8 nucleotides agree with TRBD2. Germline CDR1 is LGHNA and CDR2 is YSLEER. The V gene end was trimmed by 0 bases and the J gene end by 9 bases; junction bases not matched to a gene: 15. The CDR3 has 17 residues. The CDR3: CASSQDLQRGIRGAQYF. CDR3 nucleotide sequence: TGCGCCAGCAGCCAAGATTTGCAGCGGGGGATTCGAGGGGCCCAGTACTTC.

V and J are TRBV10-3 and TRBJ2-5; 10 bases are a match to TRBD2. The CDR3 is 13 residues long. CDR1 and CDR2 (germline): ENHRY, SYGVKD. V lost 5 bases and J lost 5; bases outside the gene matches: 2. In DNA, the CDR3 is TGTGCCATCAGTTCTAGCGGGGGCGAGACCCAGTACTTC. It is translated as CAISSSGGETQYF.